This T cell receptor beta chain was recorded in a study of cytomegalovirus exposure and HLA in healthy donors. PCR amplification relied on 60 Vbeta primers (plus 13 Jbeta primers). Method: immunoSEQ multiplex PCR; TCRdb's copy keeps in-frame clones and lacks some. The table includes approximately 110,000 clones, approximately 80% detected once. As concerns this clone: Antigen: not known.

General study results and limits: Many donors carried some public TCRs, although rarity characterized most TCR sequences.

V lost 4 bases and J lost 7; bases outside the gene matches: 5. The CDR3 loop spans 15 amino acids. Germline loops: CDR1 SGHRS, CDR2 YFSETQ. This clonotype was obtained from a woman aged 30 to 39 in good health and CMV-seropositive. The chain has TRBV5-1 and TRBJ2-2; TRBD1 matches at 12 bases. Source material: PBMCs. This CDR3 is CASSRGQGANGELFF. Written as DNA, the CDR3 is TGCGCCAGCAGCCGGGGACAGGGGGCGAACGGGGAGCTGTTTTTT.